These 13 T cell receptor beta chains were all obtained from the same sample, sequenced in a study of blood T cell repertoires in COVID-19. Assay used: immunoSEQ multiplex PCR; TCRdb lists only in-frame clones, some missing. Of a few hundred thousand clones listed, 80% to 90% are singletons. The sequencing sample was made of PBMCs or T cells enriched from blood (not recorded which). The receptor source for this set is a man aged 25 to 45 with acute COVID-19.

The rearrangement uses TRBV11-2 and TRBJ1-5; 9 positions agree with TRBD1. The trim removed 5 bases at V and 1 base at J, leaving 3 bases unmatched. CDR1 is SGHAT, CDR2 FQNNGV, per germline. The CDR3 sequence is 15 residues long. CDR3 residues: CASSAQGASNQPQHF. For the CDR3, the DNA is TGTGCCAGCAGCGCACAGGGGGCGAGCAATCAGCCCCAGCATTTT.

Written as DNA, the CDR3 is TGTGCCAGCAGACTCGGAGGGGTCGGGACCCAGTACTTC. Its protein product is CASRLGGVGTQYF. The chain has TRBV27 and TRBJ2-5, with D maybe TRBD2 (6 bases). V was trimmed by 6 bases and J by 7 bases, leaving 15 bases between them. Germline loops: CDR1 MNHEY, CDR2 SMNVEV (reference sequence). The CDR3 has 13 residues.

This chain joins TRBV18 and TRBJ2-5; 8 nucleotides agree with TRBD1. The ends lost 4 bases at V and 4 bases at J; junction bases unmatched: 2. The germline gives CDR1 KGHSH, CDR2 LQKENI. The CDR3 totals 13 residues. The CDR3: CASSLQGAETQYF. The CDR3 DNA follows: TGTGCCAGCTCACTGCAGGGGGCAGAGACCCAGTACTTC.

The chain couples TRBV7-9 to TRBJ1-1; 7 bases are shared with TRBD1. CDR3 length: 16 amino acids. CDR1 and CDR2 (germline): SEHNR, FQNEAQ (reference sequence). Trimming removed 5 bases from V and 0 bases from J; junction bases left unmatched: 9. CDR3 region: CASSVGQGDLNTEAFF. The CDR3 bases are TGTGCCAGCAGCGTAGGGCAGGGGGACTTGAACACTGAAGCTTTCTTT.

The CDR3 bases are TGTGCCAGCAGATCGCCTAGCGGGGGTCCGGGTACGCAGTATTTT. Translating gives CASRSPSGGPGTQYF. V usage is TRBV11-1 and J usage is TRBJ2-3; 10 nucleotides agree with TRBD2. This CDR3 has 15 amino acids. CDR1 and CDR2 (germline): SGHAT, FQDESV (reference sequence). The J segment lost 8 bases and the V segment lost 6 bases, leaving 11 bases of the junction unmatched.

The V call is TRBV9, the J call TRBJ2-1, with 7 bases matching TRBD2. The CDR3 has 17 amino acids. Germline V gene data show CDR1 as SGDLS and CDR2 as YYNGEE. The V gene end was trimmed by 4 bases and the J gene end by 4 bases; junction bases not matched to a gene: 14. CDR3 in DNA: TGTGCCAGCAGCACCGGATGGGTGAGCGGGGTATACAATGAGCAGTTCTTC. It yields the protein CASSTGWVSGVYNEQFF.

V and J are TRBV19 and TRBJ1-1, with D possibly being TRBD1 (5 bases). V lost 10 bases and J lost 11, with 20 bases in between. The CDR3 sequence is 12 residues long. The V gene's germline CDR1 is LNHDA and CDR2 SQIVND (reference sequence). Here the CDR3 reads CATSTLGGWAFF. The CDR3 coding sequence is TGTGCCACCTCCACCCTCGGGGGGTGGGCTTTCTTT.

V usage is TRBV30 and J usage is TRBJ2-1; D may be TRBD2 (6 bases). The ends were cut back, 5 bases at V and 7 bases at J, with 15 bases in the middle. Germline V gene lookup returns CDR1 GTSNPN and CDR2 SVGIG (reference sequence). The CDR3 runs 13 residues. For the CDR3, the DNA is TGTGCCTGGTCGACTAGTACAGAGAATGAGCAGTTCTTC. This encodes CAWSTSTENEQFF.

The sample holds one count of this clone. The rearrangement links TRBV29-1 to TRBJ2-1, with a possible D match to TRBD1 (7 bases). Trimming took off 4 bases at V and 0 bases at J, with 13 bases between the two ends. CDR3 length equals 15 residues. Germline V CDR1 and CDR2: SQVTM, ANQGSEA. The CDR3 sequence is CSVVRGASSYNEQFF. The CDR3 DNA follows: TGCAGCGTTGTCAGGGGGGCTAGCTCCTACAATGAGCAGTTCTTC.

This clone was seen a few times. The chain is built from TRBV28 and TRBJ1-6; the D gene is possibly TRBD1 (5 bases). Germline V gene sequence: CDR1 MDHEN, CDR2 SYDVKM. There are 16 residues in the CDR3. V lost 3 bases, J lost 0 bases, and 9 bases lay in between. CDR3 sequence: CASSFHRSSYNSPLHF. In DNA form, the CDR3 reads TGTGCCAGCAGTTTCCACAGGAGCTCCTATAATTCACCCCTCCACTTT.

The chain uses TRBV27 and TRBJ1-5, with 9 bases that match TRBD1. The junction had 5 bases not matched to a gene; V was cut back by 5 bases and J by 6 bases. CDR1 MNHEY and CDR2 SMNVEV come from the germline V gene (reference sequence). The CDR3 has 14 amino acids. CDR3 sequence reads: CASSPQGAPQPQHF. The CDR3 nucleotides read TGTGCCAGCAGTCCACAGGGGGCGCCTCAGCCCCAGCATTTT.

The chain employs TRBV28 and TRBJ2-7; 7 bases map to TRBD1. Germline V gene lookup returns CDR1 MDHEN and CDR2 SYDVKM. Trimming cost V 4 bases and J 9 bases; bases outside gene matches: 3. This CDR3 contains 11 residues. The CDR3 coding sequence is TGTGCCAGCAGTTCGACAGGGTTGCAGTACGTC. Translation: CASSSTGLQYV.

This clone was seen a handful of times. The J gene is TRBJ1-2, the V gene TRBV28; the D is unclear. With 6 bases removed from V and 4 bases from J, the gap between germline ends came to 15 bases. Germline values: CDR1 MDHEN, CDR2 SYDVKM. This CDR3 is built from 14 residues. The CDR3 here is CASRILVSGYGYTF. CDR3 DNA: TGTGCCAGCAGGATTTTGGTGTCGGGCTATGGCTACACCTTC.